Described below is a single TCR beta chain sequence and its context. Its specificity is unknown. Clones were read by immunoSEQ multiplex PCR, and TCRdb kept only the in-frame ones, dropping some. Of about 49,000 clones listed, roughly 92% are singletons. The V gene's germline CDR1 is SEHNR and CDR2 FQNEAQ (reference sequence). Losses at the gene ends were 5 bases for V and 11 bases for J; bases not matched to a gene: 7. The CDR3 is 12 amino acids. The sample comes from a study of cytomegalovirus exposure and HLA in healthy donors. Study-level findings and limits: The authors enumerated over 150 TCR beta chains as linked to cytomegalovirus. It was reportedly the case that the classifier diagnosed cytomegalovirus status with high specificity and sensitivity.

The TCR was taken from a man younger than 35 in good health and CMV-seronegative. Specimen: PBMCs. The chain combines TRBV7-9 with TRBJ2-7; TRBD2 aligns across 9 bases. CDR3 sequence (DNA): TGTGCCAGCAGCATATTAGCGGGAGAGAAGTACTTC. This translates into CASSILAGEKYF.